This TCR beta chain derives from a study of blood T cell repertoires in COVID-19. Study information: Specimens from acute and convalescent COVID-19 originated in the United States, Italy and Spain. Sample material is recorded as cDNA or gDNA derived from T cells, B-cell-depleted T cells, or PBMCs.

Germline V gene data show CDR1 as LNHDA and CDR2 as SQIVND (reference sequence). This CDR3 region has 17 residues. Trimming at V came to 6 bases and at J to 0 bases, leaving 8 bases not matched to a gene. Authors' analysis steps: Reference gene primer amplification gave nucleated cell count estimates. Data came from immunoSEQ multiplex PCR; TCRdb stores just in-frame clones and leaves some out. The V and J calls and clone size are taken from that table; D and trimming were inferred from the DNA. This table holds 130,000 to 150,000 clones, approximately 84% found once. The V gene is TRBV19, the J gene TRBJ1-5; 10 positions agree with TRBD1. The TCR was taken from a woman of 80 years or more in a cohort sampled during active or convalescent COVID-19. The sample taken for sequencing was peripheral blood. Written as DNA, the CDR3 is TGTGCCAGTAGCCCCGGGACAGGGGCCTATAGCAATCAGCCCCAGCATTTT. This codes for CASSPGTGAYSNQPQHF.